The 13 T cell receptor beta chains in this list originate from one sample, sequenced in a study of response to subunit inactivated influenza vaccine. Via MiXCR, TCRdb re-called the RT-PCR reads, giving one row per CDR3 protein. Here the sample spans about 570,000 distinct CDR3 sequences, about an eighth being singletons. The sequenced sample was PBMCs from blood, obtained on the day of vaccination. These receptors all stem from a middle-aged man who received an inactivated influenza vaccine.

This clonotype was counted a few times. The chain uses TRBV9 and TRBJ2-1; no clear D gene. The germline V and J ends were trimmed by 0 bases and 6 bases, with 4 bases remaining between them. The CDR3 has 12 residues. Germline-derived CDR1 and CDR2 are SGDLS and YYNGEE. The CDR3 loop is CASSVGANEQFF. The CDR3 nucleotides read TGTGCCAGCAGCGTAGGTGCCAATGAGCAGTTCTTC.

This clonotype came up a few times. This sequence joins TRBV9 and TRBJ2-3, with TRBD2 matching 9 bases. The CDR3 covers 16 residues. Per germline, CDR1 SGDLS and CDR2 YYNGEE. V was clipped by 0 bases and J by 0 bases; unmatched bases: 2. The CDR3 DNA reads TGTGCCAGCAGCGTAGGACTAGCGGCTAGCACAGATACGCAGTATTTT. Protein sequence: CASSVGLAASTDTQYF.

The genes are TRBV7-9 and TRBJ2-5; D remains ambiguous. V was pared by 6 bases and J by 2 bases, with 7 bases between. The germline V gene has CDR1 SEHNR and CDR2 FQNEAQ (reference sequence). This CDR3 is built from 12 residues. The CDR3 sequence is CASRINQETQYF. In nucleotides, the CDR3 is TGTGCCAGCAGGATAAATCAAGAGACCCAGTACTTC.

V usage is TRBV7-2 and J usage is TRBJ2-2; the D is unclear. Trimming removed 3 bases at V and 1 base at J, with 6 bases between. The CDR3 loop spans 14 amino acids. The V gene's germline CDR1 is SGHTA and CDR2 FQGNSA. The DNA of the CDR3 is TGTGCCAGCAGCTTTTTCGAGAACACCGGGGAGCTGTTTTTT. Translated: CASSFFENTGELFF.

This clonotype appeared a few times. The chain links TRBV9 to TRBJ1-5; perhaps TRBD1 as D (5 bases). Germline values: CDR1 SGDLS, CDR2 YYNGEE. V was trimmed by 0 bases and J by 9 bases, leaving 13 bases between them. The CDR3 is 14 amino acids. CDR3 sequence (DNA): TGTGCCAGCAGCGTAGAGGGGTGGGCGCGGCCCCAGCATTTT. Its protein product is CASSVEGWARPQHF.

The chain employs TRBV4-1 and TRBJ2-3; D may be TRBD2 (6 bases). Per germline, CDR1 MGHRA and CDR2 YSYEKL. Trimming took off 6 bases at V and 5 bases at J, with 15 bases between the two ends. The CDR3 has 14 amino acids. The DNA for the CDR3 is TGCGCCAGCAGAAGGACGGGACTTAGAGATACGCAGTATTTT. This encodes CASRRTGLRDTQYF.

The V call is TRBV7-2, the J call TRBJ2-1, with 7 positions matching TRBD1. Trimming at V came to 6 bases and at J to 3 bases, leaving 11 bases not matched to a gene. The CDR3 has 16 amino acids. Germline assignment: CDR1 SGHTA and CDR2 FQGNSA. CDR3 nucleotide sequence: TGTGCCAGCAGTAAGACAGGGCCAAAGGGCTACAATGAGCAGTTCTTC. This translates into CASSKTGPKGYNEQFF.

There are many counts of this clonotype. V and J are TRBV4-1 and TRBJ1-3; D is ambiguous. Trimming stripped 0 bases from V and 0 bases from J, with 6 bases between. From germline, CDR1 is MGHRA and CDR2 YSYEKL. The CDR3 length is 15 residues. CDR3 sequence: CASSQDRNSGNTIYF. CDR3 bases: TGCGCCAGCAGCCAAGACAGAAACTCTGGAAACACCATATATTTT.

The chain combines TRBV29-1 with TRBJ2-1; D gene ambiguous. Germline CDR1 and CDR2: SQVTM and ANQGSEA. This CDR3 spans 15 amino acids. Trimming removed 1 base from V and 0 bases from J, with 10 bases in between. In DNA, the CDR3 is TGCAGCGTTGAAGGGACGGCGAGCTCCTACAATGAGCAGTTCTTC. It encodes CSVEGTASSYNEQFF.

The J gene is TRBJ2-5, the V gene TRBV24-1, with TRBD1 matching over 8 bases. V lost 7 bases and J lost 6; bases outside the gene matches: 6. Per the germline V gene, CDR1 is KGHDR and CDR2 is SFDVKD. The CDR3 consists of 13 residues. CDR3 nucleotides: TGTGCCACCAGCCGGACAGGGCGGCAGACCCAGTACTTC. This encodes CATSRTGRQTQYF.

The chain employs TRBV7-9 and TRBJ2-3; D is ambiguous. Per germline, CDR1 SEHNR and CDR2 FQNEAQ (reference sequence). This CDR3 has 12 amino acids. Trimming pared 5 bases from V and 4 bases from J, leaving 7 bases between. The CDR3 sequence: CASSPQSDTQYF. The CDR3 DNA reads TGTGCCAGCAGCCCTCAATCAGATACGCAGTATTTT.

The gene calls are TRBV6-2 or TRBV6-3 and TRBJ1-4; D gene unclear. CDR1 and CDR2 (germline): MNHEY, SVGEGT. This CDR3 spans 16 amino acids. Trimming removed 7 bases from V and 2 bases from J, with 17 bases in between. The CDR3: CASTLHRGSTNEKLFF. The CDR3 region has the DNA TGTGCCAGCACCCTACACCGGGGTTCGACTAATGAAAAACTGTTTTTT.

The rearrangement joins TRBV5-1 to TRBJ1-2; 7 bases fit TRBD1. The CDR3 sequence is 15 residues long. Germline loops: CDR1 SGHRS, CDR2 YFSETQ. The J segment lost 4 bases and the V segment lost 5 bases, leaving 11 bases of the junction unmatched. The CDR3 region has the DNA TGCGCCAGCAGTTATCCGGGACAGAATTCCTATGGCTACACCTTC. Amino acid sequence: CASSYPGQNSYGYTF. Variable domain in full (rest from reference TRBV5-1 and TRBJ1-2): KAGVTQTPRYLIKTRGQQVTLSCSPISGHRSVSWYQQTPGQGLQFLFEYFSETQRNKGNFPGRFSGRQFSNSRSEMNVSTLELGDSALYLCASSYPGQNSYGYTFGSGTRLTVV.